A selection of T cell receptor beta chains follows, all from one sample in a study of T cells after posttransplantation cyclophosphamide. The table came from immunoSEQ multiplex PCR; TCRdb's copy has only in-frame clones and leaves some out. The sample has about 40,000 clones, none seen only once. Sequenced sample: PBMCs. These receptors all come from a woman aged 45-60 years in good health and a related stem cell transplant donor. CDR3s include the opening cysteine and the closing phenylalanine or tryptophan. Fields, in order: V gene, clone size, J gene, D gene, CDR3 protein, CDR3 DNA. D genes are given only for firm matches. Clone size is not always given. Where it is, it says once, few, many or a class for expanded clones.

v_call: TRBV28; clone_size: many; j_call: TRBJ2-7; d_call: TRBD2; cdr3_aa: CASSLLSGGSYEQYF; cdr3_nt: TGTGCCAGCAGTTTATTATCGGGGGGCTCCTACGAGCAGTACTTC
v_call: TRBV9; clone_size: many; j_call: TRBJ1-6; d_call: NA; cdr3_aa: CASSTLRGTSPLHF; cdr3_nt: TGTGCCAGCAGCACCCTCAGGGGCACTTCACCCCTCCACTTT
v_call: TRBV11-3; clone_size: many; j_call: TRBJ1-1; d_call: NA; cdr3_aa: CASSPGGTENTEAFF; cdr3_nt: TGTGCCAGCAGCCCCGGGGGGACGGAGAACACTGAAGCTTTCTTT
v_call: TRBV28; clone_size: many; j_call: TRBJ1-2; d_call: TRBD1; cdr3_aa: CASSSWTGMGYGYTF; cdr3_nt: TGTGCCAGCAGTTCCTGGACAGGGATGGGGTATGGCTACACCTTC
v_call: TRBV7-3; clone_size: many; j_call: TRBJ2-5; d_call: TRBD2; cdr3_aa: CASNSGGGETQYF; cdr3_nt: TGTGCCAGCAACTCCGGGGGGGGAGAGACCCAGTACTTC
v_call: TRBV2; clone_size: many; j_call: TRBJ1-5; d_call: TRBD1; cdr3_aa: CASQDRGSNQPQHF; cdr3_nt: TGTGCCAGCCAAGACAGGGGTAGCAATCAGCCCCAGCATTTT
v_call: TRBV18; clone_size: many; j_call: TRBJ2-6; d_call: NA; cdr3_aa: CASSPLAASGANVLTF; cdr3_nt: TGTGCCAGCTCACCATTAGCCGCCTCTGGGGCCAACGTCCTGACTTTC
v_call: TRBV4-1; clone_size: many; j_call: TRBJ1-6; d_call: NA; cdr3_aa: CASSQPRTVSYNSPLHF; cdr3_nt: TGCGCCAGCAGCCAACCCCGGACTGTCTCCTATAATTCACCCCTCCACTTT
v_call: TRBV28; clone_size: many; j_call: TRBJ1-5; d_call: NA; cdr3_aa: CASSGVLRDSNQPQHF; cdr3_nt: TGTGCCAGCAGTGGGGTCCTCAGGGATAGCAATCAGCCCCAGCATTTT
v_call: TRBV2; clone_size: few; j_call: TRBJ2-3; d_call: NA; cdr3_aa: CASKVGTPGLSTDTQYF; cdr3_nt: TGTGCCAGCAAGGTCGGGACCCCGGGACTCAGCACAGATACGCAGTATTTT
v_call: TRBV7-6; clone_size: many; j_call: TRBJ2-3; d_call: NA; cdr3_aa: CASSVQVDTQYF; cdr3_nt: TGTGCCAGCAGCGTACAGGTAGATACGCAGTATTTT
v_call: TRBV7-9; clone_size: many; j_call: TRBJ2-4; d_call: TRBD1; cdr3_aa: CASSPGQGVDIQYF; cdr3_nt: TGTGCCAGCAGCCCCGGACAGGGGGTCGACATTCAGTACTTC
v_call: TRBV9; clone_size: many; j_call: TRBJ2-1; d_call: TRBD1; cdr3_aa: CASSGGQVYNEQFF; cdr3_nt: TGTGCCAGCAGCGGGGGACAGGTCTACAATGAGCAGTTCTTC
v_call: TRBV4-1; clone_size: few; j_call: TRBJ2-6; d_call: NA; cdr3_aa: CASSQPGTGANVLTF; cdr3_nt: TGCGCCAGCAGCCAGCCCGGGACAGGGGCCAACGTCCTGACTTTC
v_call: TRBV14; clone_size: many; j_call: TRBJ2-7; d_call: TRBD1; cdr3_aa: CASSRSVGQVPYEQYF; cdr3_nt: TGTGCCAGCAGCCGCTCAGTAGGACAGGTACCCTACGAGCAGTACTTC
v_call: TRBV4-3; clone_size: many; j_call: TRBJ1-5; d_call: NA; cdr3_aa: CASSQNINQPQHF; cdr3_nt: TGCGCCAGCAGCCAAAACATAAACCAGCCCCAGCATTTT
v_call: TRBV28; clone_size: many; j_call: TRBJ1-3; d_call: NA; cdr3_aa: CASSFIGGSGNTIYF; cdr3_nt: TGTGCCAGCAGTTTCATAGGGGGCTCTGGAAACACCATATATTTT
v_call: TRBV7-9; clone_size: many; j_call: TRBJ2-1; d_call: NA; cdr3_aa: CASRPASSADNEQFF; cdr3_nt: TGTGCCAGCAGGCCGGCGTCTAGCGCTGACAATGAGCAGTTCTTC
v_call: TRBV4-1; clone_size: many; j_call: TRBJ1-1; d_call: TRBD1; cdr3_aa: CASSQVTGGLNTEAFF; cdr3_nt: TGCGCCAGCAGCCAAGTGACAGGGGGCCTGAACACTGAAGCTTTCTTT
v_call: TRBV9; clone_size: many; j_call: TRBJ2-1; d_call: TRBD2; cdr3_aa: CASSARTSGGSNEQFF; cdr3_nt: TGTGCCAGCAGCGCAAGGACTAGCGGGGGTTCGAATGAGCAGTTCTTC
v_call: TRBV7-9; clone_size: many; j_call: TRBJ1-2; d_call: TRBD1; cdr3_aa: CASSVYGQGLLERGYTF; cdr3_nt: TGTGCCAGCAGCGTTTATGGACAGGGTCTCTTAGAGAGAGGCTACACCTTC
v_call: TRBV19; clone_size: many; j_call: TRBJ2-2; d_call: TRBD2; cdr3_aa: CASSWGGANTGELFF; cdr3_nt: TGTGCCAGTAGTTGGGGGGGGGCGAACACCGGGGAGCTGTTTTTT
v_call: TRBV7-2; clone_size: many; j_call: TRBJ1-1; d_call: NA; cdr3_aa: CASSFFPGTEAFF; cdr3_nt: TGTGCCAGCAGCTTTTTTCCAGGCACTGAAGCTTTCTTT
v_call: TRBV19; clone_size: many; j_call: TRBJ2-1; d_call: TRBD2; cdr3_aa: CASRELAGGHNEQFF; cdr3_nt: TGTGCCAGTAGGGAACTAGCGGGGGGACACAATGAGCAGTTCTTC
v_call: TRBV30; clone_size: many; j_call: TRBJ1-5; d_call: NA; cdr3_aa: CAWGGLPGSNQPQHF; cdr3_nt: TGTGCCTGGGGCGGTCTCCCGGGGAGCAATCAGCCCCAGCATTTT
v_call: TRBV5-1; clone_size: many; j_call: TRBJ1-1; d_call: NA; cdr3_aa: CASRWAGDEAFF; cdr3_nt: TGCGCCAGCAGGTGGGCAGGGGATGAAGCTTTCTTT
v_call: TRBV28; clone_size: many; j_call: TRBJ2-7; d_call: NA; cdr3_aa: CASRGGGEQYF; cdr3_nt: TGTGCCAGCAGAGGGGGGGGCGAGCAGTACTTC
v_call: TRBV6-1; clone_size: many; j_call: TRBJ2-7; d_call: TRBD2; cdr3_aa: CATFSGTQYEQYF; cdr3_nt: TGTGCCACCTTTAGCGGGACCCAATACGAGCAGTACTTC
v_call: TRBV19; clone_size: many; j_call: TRBJ2-7; d_call: TRBD1; cdr3_aa: CASSSRGSNYEQYF; cdr3_nt: TGTGCCAGTAGTTCCAGGGGGTCCAACTACGAGCAGTACTTC
v_call: TRBV6-6; clone_size: many; j_call: TRBJ2-1; d_call: TRBD2; cdr3_aa: CASSLSGGGYNEQFF; cdr3_nt: TGTGCCAGCAGTCTCAGCGGGGGGGGGTACAATGAGCAGTTCTTC
v_call: TRBV5-1; clone_size: many; j_call: TRBJ1-2; d_call: NA; cdr3_aa: CASSWGQGAGGYTF; cdr3_nt: TGCGCCAGCAGCTGGGGCCAGGGCGCGGGGGGCTACACCTTC
v_call: TRBV7-8; clone_size: many; j_call: TRBJ1-5; d_call: NA; cdr3_aa: CASSLKRTGWQPQHF; cdr3_nt: TGTGCCAGCAGCTTAAAGAGGACTGGGTGGCAGCCCCAGCATTTT
v_call: TRBV19; clone_size: many; j_call: TRBJ1-2; d_call: TRBD1; cdr3_aa: CASSPRRQGEIFLYGYTF; cdr3_nt: TGTGCCAGTAGTCCCAGAAGACAGGGGGAGATTTTCCTCTATGGCTACACCTTC
v_call: TRBV11-2; clone_size: many; j_call: TRBJ1-4; d_call: TRBD1; cdr3_aa: CASSSTGALSEKLFF; cdr3_nt: TGTGCCAGCAGCTCAACAGGGGCGCTCTCTGAAAAACTGTTTTTT
v_call: TRBV2; clone_size: many; j_call: TRBJ1-6; d_call: TRBD1; cdr3_aa: CASTRDRVYSPLHF; cdr3_nt: TGTGCCAGCACCCGGGACAGGGTATATTCACCCCTCCACTTT
v_call: TRBV6-6; clone_size: many; j_call: TRBJ1-1; d_call: NA; cdr3_aa: CASKELVNTEAFF; cdr3_nt: TGTGCCAGCAAAGAACTGGTGAACACTGAAGCTTTCTTT
v_call: TRBV5-5; clone_size: many; j_call: TRBJ2-2; d_call: TRBD2; cdr3_aa: CASSLLAGGNTGELFF; cdr3_nt: TGTGCCAGCAGCTTGTTAGCGGGGGGGAACACCGGGGAGCTGTTTTTT
v_call: TRBV2; clone_size: many; j_call: TRBJ2-3; d_call: TRBD2; cdr3_aa: CASRRTSGGVADTQYF; cdr3_nt: TGTGCCAGCAGGCGGACTAGCGGGGGGGTTGCAGATACGCAGTATTTT
v_call: TRBV6-5; clone_size: NA; j_call: TRBJ1-4; d_call: TRBD1; cdr3_aa: CASEKDRDEKLFF; cdr3_nt: TGTGCCAGCGAAAAAGACAGGGATGAAAAACTGTTTTTT
v_call: TRBV21-1; clone_size: many; j_call: TRBJ1-5; d_call: NA; cdr3_aa: CASSKGGTRRINQPQHF; cdr3_nt: TGTGCCAGCAGCAAAGGCGGTACCCGAAGGATCAATCAGCCCCAGCATTTT
v_call: TRBV28; clone_size: many; j_call: TRBJ1-1; d_call: TRBD1; cdr3_aa: CASSFSKGAGTEAFF; cdr3_nt: TGTGCCAGCAGTTTCTCTAAGGGGGCGGGCACTGAAGCTTTCTTT
v_call: TRBV19; clone_size: many; j_call: TRBJ2-7; d_call: NA; cdr3_aa: CASSMRGRVYEQYF; cdr3_nt: TGTGCCAGTAGTATGAGAGGCAGGGTCTACGAGCAGTACTTC
v_call: TRBV30; clone_size: many; j_call: TRBJ1-6; d_call: NA; cdr3_aa: CAWSALRVSGSPLHF; cdr3_nt: TGTGCCTGGAGTGCCCTCAGGGTGTCAGGTTCACCCCTCCACTTT
v_call: TRBV11-2; clone_size: many; j_call: TRBJ2-2; d_call: NA; cdr3_aa: CASSKQGIGELFF; cdr3_nt: TGTGCCAGCAGCAAGCAGGGTATCGGGGAGCTGTTTTTT
v_call: TRBV27; clone_size: many; j_call: TRBJ2-2; d_call: NA; cdr3_aa: CASSFWGRELFF; cdr3_nt: TGTGCCAGCAGTTTTTGGGGCAGGGAGCTGTTTTTT
v_call: TRBV5-1; clone_size: many; j_call: TRBJ2-1; d_call: TRBD2; cdr3_aa: CASSPSLGGGAKNEQFF; cdr3_nt: TGCGCCAGCAGCCCCTCGTTGGGCGGGGGGGCGAAGAATGAGCAGTTCTTC
v_call: TRBV7-8; clone_size: many; j_call: TRBJ2-2; d_call: NA; cdr3_aa: CASSPGVTGELFF; cdr3_nt: TGTGCCAGCAGCCCCGGAGTCACCGGGGAGCTGTTTTTT
v_call: TRBV5-4; clone_size: many; j_call: TRBJ2-3; d_call: NA; cdr3_aa: CASSDFGDTQYF; cdr3_nt: TGTGCCAGCAGCGACTTCGGGGATACGCAGTATTTT